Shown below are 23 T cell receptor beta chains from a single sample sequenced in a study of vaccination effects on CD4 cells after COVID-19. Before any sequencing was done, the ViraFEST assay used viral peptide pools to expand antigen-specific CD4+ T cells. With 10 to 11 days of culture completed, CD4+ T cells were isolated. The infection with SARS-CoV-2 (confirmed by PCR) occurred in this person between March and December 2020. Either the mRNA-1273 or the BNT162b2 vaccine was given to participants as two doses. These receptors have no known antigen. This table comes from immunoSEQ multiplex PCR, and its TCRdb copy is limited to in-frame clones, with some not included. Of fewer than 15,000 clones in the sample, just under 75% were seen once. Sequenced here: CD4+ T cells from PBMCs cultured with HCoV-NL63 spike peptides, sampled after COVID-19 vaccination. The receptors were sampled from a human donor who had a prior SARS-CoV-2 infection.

The CDR3 reads CASSPYISGGAYEQFF. The CDR3 region has the DNA TGTGCCAGCTCACCATATATTAGCGGGGGGGCCTATGAGCAGTTCTTC. The chain couples TRBV18 to TRBJ2-1, with 11 bases fitting TRBD2. Germline V lookup: CDR1 KGHSH, CDR2 LQKENI. Trimming removed 2 bases from V and 8 bases from J; junction bases left unmatched: 8. The CDR3 totals 16 residues.

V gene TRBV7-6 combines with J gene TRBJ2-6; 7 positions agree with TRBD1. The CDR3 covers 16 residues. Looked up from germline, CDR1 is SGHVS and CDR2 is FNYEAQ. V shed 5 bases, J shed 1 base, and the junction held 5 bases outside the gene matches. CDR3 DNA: TGTGCCAGCAGCCCAGGACAGGCATCTGGGGCCAACGTCCTGACTTTC. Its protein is CASSPGQASGANVLTF.

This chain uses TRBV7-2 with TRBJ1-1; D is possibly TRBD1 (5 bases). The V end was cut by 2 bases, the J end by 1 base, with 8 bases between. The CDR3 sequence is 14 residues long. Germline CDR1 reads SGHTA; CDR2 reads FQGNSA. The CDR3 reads CASSLWGENTEAFF. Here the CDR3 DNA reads TGTGCCAGCAGCTTATGGGGCGAGAACACTGAAGCTTTCTTT.

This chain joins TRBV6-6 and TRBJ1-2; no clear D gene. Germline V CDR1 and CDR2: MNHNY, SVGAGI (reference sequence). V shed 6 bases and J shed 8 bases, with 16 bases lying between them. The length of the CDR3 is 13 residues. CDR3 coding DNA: TGTGCCAGCAGCCTGGACGGCTCCAGGGGCTACACCTTC. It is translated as CASSLDGSRGYTF.

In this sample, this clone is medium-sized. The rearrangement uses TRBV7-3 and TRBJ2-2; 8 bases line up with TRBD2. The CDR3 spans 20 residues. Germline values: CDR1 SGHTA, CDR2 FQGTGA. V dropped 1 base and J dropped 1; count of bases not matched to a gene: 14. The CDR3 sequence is CASSLKANAAGGLNTGELFF. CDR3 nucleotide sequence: TGTGCCAGCAGCTTAAAGGCTAACGCGGCGGGAGGCCTGAACACCGGGGAGCTGTTTTTT.

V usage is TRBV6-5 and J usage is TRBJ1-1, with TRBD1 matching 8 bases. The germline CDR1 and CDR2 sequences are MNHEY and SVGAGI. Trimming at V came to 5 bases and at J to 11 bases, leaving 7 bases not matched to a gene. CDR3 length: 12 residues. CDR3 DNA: TGTGCCAGCAGTCCACGGACAGGGACGGCTTTCTTT. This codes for CASSPRTGTAFF.

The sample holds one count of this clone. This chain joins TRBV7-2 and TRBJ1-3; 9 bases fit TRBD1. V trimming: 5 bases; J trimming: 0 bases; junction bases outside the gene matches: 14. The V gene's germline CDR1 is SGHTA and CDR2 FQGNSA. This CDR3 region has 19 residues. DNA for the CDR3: TGTGCCAGCAGCCCCCGCTGGGGACAGGGCGGTAGCTCTGGAAACACCATATATTTT. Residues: CASSPRWGQGGSSGNTIYF.

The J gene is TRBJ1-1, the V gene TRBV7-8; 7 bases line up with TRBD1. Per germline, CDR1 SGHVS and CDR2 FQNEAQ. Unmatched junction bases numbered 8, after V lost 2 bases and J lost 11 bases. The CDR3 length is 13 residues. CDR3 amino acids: CASSLLGQVSAFF. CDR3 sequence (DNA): TGTGCCAGCAGCTTACTCGGACAGGTTAGCGCTTTCTTT.

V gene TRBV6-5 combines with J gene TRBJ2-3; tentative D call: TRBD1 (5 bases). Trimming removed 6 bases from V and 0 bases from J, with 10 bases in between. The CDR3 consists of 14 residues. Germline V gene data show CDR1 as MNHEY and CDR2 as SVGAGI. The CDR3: CASRARVSTDTQYF. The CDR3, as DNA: TGTGCCAGCAGGGCCAGGGTTAGCACAGATACGCAGTATTTT.

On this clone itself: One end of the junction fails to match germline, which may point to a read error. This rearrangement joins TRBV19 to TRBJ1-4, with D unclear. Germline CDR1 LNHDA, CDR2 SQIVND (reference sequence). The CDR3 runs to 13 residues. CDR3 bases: TGTGCCAGTAGTATAGCCACTACTGAAAAACTGTTTTTT. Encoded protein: CASSIATTEKLFF. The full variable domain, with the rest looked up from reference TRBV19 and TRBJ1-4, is DGGITQSPKYLFRKEGQNVTLSCEQNLNHDAMYWYRQDPGQGLRLIYYSQIVNDFQKGDIAEGYSVSREKKESFPLTVTSAQKNPTAFYLCASSIATTEKLFFGSGTQLSVL.

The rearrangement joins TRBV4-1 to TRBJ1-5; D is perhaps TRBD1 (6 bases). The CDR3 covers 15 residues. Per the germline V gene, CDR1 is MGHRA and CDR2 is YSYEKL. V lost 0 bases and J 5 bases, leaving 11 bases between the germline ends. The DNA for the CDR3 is TGCGCCAGCAGCCAAGATTGGGGGGGCGATCAGCCCCAGCATTTT. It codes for CASSQDWGGDQPQHF.

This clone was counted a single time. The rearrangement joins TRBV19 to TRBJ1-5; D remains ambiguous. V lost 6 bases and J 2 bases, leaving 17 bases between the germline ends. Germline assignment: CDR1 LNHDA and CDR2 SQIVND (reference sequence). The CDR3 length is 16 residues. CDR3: CASSLREGRGNQPQHF. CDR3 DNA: TGTGCCAGTAGCCTACGGGAGGGTCGCGGCAATCAGCCCCAGCATTTT.

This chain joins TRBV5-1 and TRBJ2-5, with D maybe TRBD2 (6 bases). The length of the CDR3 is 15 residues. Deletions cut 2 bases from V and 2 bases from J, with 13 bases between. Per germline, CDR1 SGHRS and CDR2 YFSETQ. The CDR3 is CASSFSPGGQETQYF. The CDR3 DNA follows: TGCGCCAGCAGCTTTAGTCCCGGAGGGCAAGAGACCCAGTACTTC.

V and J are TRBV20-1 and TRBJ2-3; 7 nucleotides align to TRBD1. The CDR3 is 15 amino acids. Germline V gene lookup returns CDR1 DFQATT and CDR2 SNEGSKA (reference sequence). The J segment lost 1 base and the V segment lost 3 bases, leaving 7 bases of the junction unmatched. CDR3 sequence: CSASYEGAGTDTQYF. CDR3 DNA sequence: TGCAGTGCTAGTTATGAGGGGGCGGGCACAGATACGCAGTATTTT.

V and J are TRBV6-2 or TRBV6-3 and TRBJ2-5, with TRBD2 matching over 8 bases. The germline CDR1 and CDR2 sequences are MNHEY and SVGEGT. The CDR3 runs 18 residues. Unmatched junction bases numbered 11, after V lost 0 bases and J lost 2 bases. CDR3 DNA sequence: TGTGCCAGCAGTTACTCGATTTCCGCCGGGAGGGATCAAGAGACCCAGTACTTC. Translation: CASSYSISAGRDQETQYF.

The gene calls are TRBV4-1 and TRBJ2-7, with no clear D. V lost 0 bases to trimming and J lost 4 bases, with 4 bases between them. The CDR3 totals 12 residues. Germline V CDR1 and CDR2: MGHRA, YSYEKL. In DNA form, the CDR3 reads TGCGCCAGCAGCCAAGATACATACGAGCAGTACTTC. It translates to CASSQDTYEQYF.

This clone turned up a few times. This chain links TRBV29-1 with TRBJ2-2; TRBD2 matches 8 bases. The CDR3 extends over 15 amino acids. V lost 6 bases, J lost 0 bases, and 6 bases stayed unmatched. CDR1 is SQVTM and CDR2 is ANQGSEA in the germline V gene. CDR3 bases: TGCAGCGTAGTGACTAGCGCGGCGAACACCGGGGAGCTGTTTTTT. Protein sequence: CSVVTSAANTGELFF.

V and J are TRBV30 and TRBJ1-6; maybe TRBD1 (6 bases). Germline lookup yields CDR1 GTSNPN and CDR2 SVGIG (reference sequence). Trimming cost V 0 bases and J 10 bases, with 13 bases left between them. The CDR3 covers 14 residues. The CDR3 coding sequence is TGTGCCTGGAGTGTATGGGGGGGCCGGTCACCCCTCCACTTT. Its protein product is CAWSVWGGRSPLHF.

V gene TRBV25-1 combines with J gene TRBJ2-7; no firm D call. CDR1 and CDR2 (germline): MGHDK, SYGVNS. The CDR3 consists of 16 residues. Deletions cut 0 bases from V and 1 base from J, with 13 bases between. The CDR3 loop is CASSEYIRLYSYEQYF. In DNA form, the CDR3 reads TGTGCCAGCAGTGAATATATTCGCCTATATTCCTACGAGCAGTACTTC.

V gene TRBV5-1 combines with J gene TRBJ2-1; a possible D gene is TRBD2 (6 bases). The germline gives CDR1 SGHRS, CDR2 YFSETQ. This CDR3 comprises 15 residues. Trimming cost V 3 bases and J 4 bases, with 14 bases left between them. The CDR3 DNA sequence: TGCGCCAGCAGCTCCAACGGGACTTGGTACAATGAGCAGTTCTTC. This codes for CASSSNGTWYNEQFF.

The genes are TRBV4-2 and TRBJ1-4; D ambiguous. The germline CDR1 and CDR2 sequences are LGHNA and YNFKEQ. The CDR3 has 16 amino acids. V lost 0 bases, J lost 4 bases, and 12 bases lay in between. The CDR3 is CASSQDQRQFNEKLFF. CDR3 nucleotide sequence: TGTGCCAGCAGCCAAGATCAGAGGCAGTTTAATGAAAAACTGTTTTTT.

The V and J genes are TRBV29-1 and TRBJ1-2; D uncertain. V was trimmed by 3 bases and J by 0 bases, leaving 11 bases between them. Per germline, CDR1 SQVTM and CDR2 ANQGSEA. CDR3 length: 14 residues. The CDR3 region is CSVDGFQSNYGYTF. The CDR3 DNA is TGCAGCGTTGACGGTTTTCAGTCTAACTATGGCTACACCTTC.

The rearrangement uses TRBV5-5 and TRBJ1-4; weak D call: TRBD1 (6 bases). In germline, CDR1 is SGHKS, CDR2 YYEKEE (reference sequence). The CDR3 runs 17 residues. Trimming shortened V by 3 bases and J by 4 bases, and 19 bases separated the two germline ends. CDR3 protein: CASSSVLAGAGNEKLFF. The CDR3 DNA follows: TGTGCCAGCAGCTCGGTGTTGGCGGGGGCCGGTAATGAAAAACTGTTTTTT.